This TCR beta chain was sequenced in a study of cytomegalovirus exposure and HLA in healthy donors. In the PCR, 60 Vbeta and 13 Jbeta primers were used. Method: immunoSEQ multiplex PCR; TCRdb's copy keeps in-frame clones and lacks some. The sample includes over 75,000 clones, around 82% of them seen just once. In the case of this clone: Antigen specificity is unknown.

Study results and caveats: The study flagged about 150 TCR beta chains as cytomegalovirus-associated. Associated with HLA alleles at 0.05 false discovery rate in a later analysis were fewer than 20,000 TCR beta sequences.

The receptor was derived from a man aged 25-45 years in good health and CMV-seropositive. Sequenced material: PBMCs.

CDR3 DNA: TGTGCCAGCAGCGGACTAGCGGGAGATGGCGAGACCCAGTACTTC. This encodes CASSGLAGDGETQYF. J is TRBJ2-5 and V is TRBV2, with TRBD2 identical over 13 bases. Germline V gene sequence: CDR1 SNHLY, CDR2 FYNNEI. CDR3 length: 15 residues. V lost 6 bases, J lost 5 bases, and 6 bases stayed unmatched.